These T cell receptor beta chains were read from a single sample in a study of blood T cell repertoires in COVID-19. Only in-frame clones appear in the TCRdb table, and some are missing; sequencing was by immunoSEQ multiplex PCR. The sample shows about 220,000 clones, about 90% of them seen only once. What was sequenced was peripheral blood. These TCRs come from a middle-aged man with active or convalescent COVID-19. CDR3s include the opening cysteine and the closing phenylalanine or tryptophan. A D gene is named only where the DNA matches it firmly. Where a row states a size, it is once, few, many or the class of an expanded clone; other rows omit it.

V gene	J gene	clone size	D gene	CDR3 protein	CDR3 DNA
TRBV18	TRBJ1-3	.	.	CASSPNKPSSSGNTIYF	TGTGCCAGCTCACCCAACAAACCCTCCTCCTCTGGAAACACCATATATTTT
TRBV28	TRBJ1-1	medium-sized	.	CASSFSLGEAFF	TGTGCCAGCAGTTTTAGCTTAGGTGAAGCTTTCTTT
TRBV2	TRBJ2-7	.	.	CASSEGSLHGAYEQYF	TGTGCCAGCAGTGAAGGGAGCCTCCATGGTGCCTACGAGCAGTACTTC
TRBV19	TRBJ2-1	.	TRBD2	CASTIGTSLPEQFF	TGTGCCAGTACCATCGGGACTAGCTTACCCGAGCAGTTCTTC
TRBV5-6	TRBJ2-1	.	TRBD2	CASSLTSGVNNEQFF	TGTGCCAGCAGCCTTACTAGCGGGGTTAACAATGAGCAGTTCTTC
TRBV3-1/TRBV3-2	TRBJ2-3	.	.	CASSQEWGGFTDTQYF	TGTGCCAGCAGCCAAGAATGGGGAGGTTTCACAGATACGCAGTATTTT
TRBV5-1	TRBJ2-3	.	.	CASSSNPDYNTDTQYF	TGCGCCAGCAGCTCGAACCCGGACTATAACACAGATACGCAGTATTTT
TRBV19	TRBJ2-1	.	TRBD1	CASLQGPSGNEQFF	TGTGCCAGCCTACAGGGGCCCTCCGGCAATGAGCAGTTCTTC
TRBV5-1	TRBJ2-7	.	TRBD1	CASSGGTGGEQYF	TGCGCCAGCAGCGGGGGGACAGGGGGCGAGCAGTACTTC
TRBV24-1	TRBJ2-1	.	.	CATSDPSVDEQFF	TGTGCCACCAGTGACCCCTCTGTCGATGAGCAGTTCTTC
TRBV29-1	TRBJ2-7	.	.	CSVEERQGRSSEQYF	TGCAGCGTTGAAGAGAGGCAGGGCCGCTCCTCCGAGCAGTACTTC
TRBV11-2	TRBJ2-5	.	.	CASSLIGALSQETQYF	TGTGCCAGCAGCTTAATAGGGGCCTTGAGCCAAGAGACCCAGTACTTC
TRBV19	TRBJ1-5	once	.	CASGAPSPQHF	TGTGCCAGTGGAGCTCCGTCGCCCCAGCATTTT
TRBV5-1	TRBJ2-1	.	TRBD2	CASSLNLAGGPSSYNEQFF	TGCGCCAGCAGCTTGAACCTAGCGGGGGGACCAAGCTCCTACAATGAGCAGTTCTTC
TRBV11-2	TRBJ1-2	.	.	CASTGGGRDYGYTF	TGTGCCAGCACCGGCGGGGGGCGCGACTATGGCTACACCTTC
TRBV3-1/TRBV3-2	TRBJ1-4	.	TRBD1	CASSDRVANEKLFF	TGTGCCAGCAGTGACAGGGTTGCTAATGAAAAACTGTTTTTT
TRBV5-4	TRBJ1-3	few	.	CASSSRFSGNTIYF	TGTGCCAGCAGTTCACGGTTCTCTGGAAACACCATATATTTT
TRBV9	TRBJ2-3	.	TRBD2	CASSVVPGGPGDTQYF	TGTGCCAGCAGCGTAGTGCCGGGGGGGCCGGGAGATACGCAGTATTTT
TRBV3-1/TRBV3-2	TRBJ2-7	.	TRBD2	CASSLGLAGGYEQYF	TGTGCCAGCAGCTTGGGACTAGCGGGAGGATACGAGCAGTACTTC
TRBV19	TRBJ2-1	.	TRBD1	CASTLTGASYEQFF	TGTGCCAGTACCCTGACAGGGGCTAGCTATGAGCAGTTCTTC
TRBV18	TRBJ2-1	.	TRBD1	CASSLTGGPGQFF	TGTGCCAGCTCACTCACAGGGGGGCCGGGGCAGTTCTTC
TRBV27	TRBJ2-7	.	TRBD2	CASSLLLAGSPYEQYF	TGTGCCAGCAGTTTATTGCTAGCGGGAAGTCCCTACGAGCAGTACTTC
TRBV20-1	TRBJ1-2	.	.	CSASRRGSNYGYTF	TGCAGTGCTAGTCGACGCGGGAGTAACTATGGCTACACCTTC
TRBV19	TRBJ1-2	few	.	CASSMRAGYGYTF	TGTGCCAGTAGTATGAGGGCTGGGTATGGCTACACCTTC
TRBV28	TRBJ1-2	.	TRBD1	CASRTGQLYGYTF	TGTGCCAGCAGAACGGGACAGCTCTATGGCTACACCTTC
TRBV27	TRBJ2-1	.	.	CASTARTQNEQFF	TGTGCCAGCACCGCCCGTACCCAGAATGAGCAGTTCTTC
TRBV27	TRBJ2-7	.	TRBD2	CASSLGVAGLYEQYF	TGTGCCAGCAGTTTAGGAGTAGCGGGTCTCTACGAGCAGTACTTC
TRBV28	TRBJ1-5	few	.	CASSFRKGSRDQPQHF	TGTGCCAGCAGTTTCCGGAAGGGCTCCAGGGATCAGCCCCAGCATTTT
TRBV7-9	TRBJ2-7	.	TRBD1	CASSRGQGFYEQYF	TGTGCCAGCAGCCGTGGACAGGGGTTCTACGAGCAGTACTTC
TRBV27	TRBJ1-4	.	.	CASSLSSLGGQLFF	TGTGCCAGCAGTTTATCTAGTTTGGGGGGACAACTGTTTTTT
TRBV4-1	TRBJ1-5	.	.	CASSQGASLQGQPQHF	TGCGCCAGCAGCCAAGGCGCCAGTCTCCAGGGGCAGCCCCAGCATTTT
TRBV28	TRBJ2-7	few	TRBD2	CASSLRRASGGGSYEQYF	TGTGCCAGCAGTCTCCGGAGGGCTAGCGGGGGCGGCTCCTACGAGCAGTACTTC
TRBV27	TRBJ2-1	.	TRBD2	CASSLLTGRAGNEQFF	TGTGCCAGCAGTTTATTAACCGGGAGGGCTGGAAATGAGCAGTTCTTC
TRBV2	TRBJ1-1	.	.	CASSRDSWDTEAFF	TGTGCCAGCAGTCGTGACAGCTGGGACACTGAAGCTTTCTTT
TRBV28	TRBJ1-1	.	.	CASSRQFEAFF	TGTGCCAGCAGCAGACAGTTTGAAGCTTTCTTT
TRBV6-1	TRBJ2-5	.	TRBD2	CASSEFASGVETQYF	TGTGCCAGCAGTGAATTTGCTAGCGGGGTTGAGACCCAGTACTTC
TRBV28	TRBJ1-1	.	.	CASRHQGFLDTEAFF	TGTGCCAGCAGACACCAGGGGTTTCTAGACACTGAAGCTTTCTTT
TRBV7-8	TRBJ1-3	few	.	CASSLALGGNTIYF	TGTGCCAGCAGCTTAGCGCTGGGCGGAAACACCATATATTTT
TRBV2	TRBJ1-1	few	TRBD1	CASISDRGSEAFF	TGTGCCAGCATTTCCGACAGGGGGTCTGAAGCTTTCTTT
TRBV27	TRBJ1-1	once	TRBD1	CASSLQGGRGRNTEAFF	TGTGCCAGCAGTTTGCAGGGGGGCAGGGGTCGGAACACTGAAGCTTTCTTT